This TCR beta chain originates from a study of blood T cell repertoires in COVID-19. Study background: COVID-19 samples collected from the United States, Italy and Spain covered acute and convalescent phases. From T cells, B-cell-depleted T cells, or PBMCs came the material, which was cDNA or gDNA.

Study processing details: Using reference gene primer amplification, nucleated cell counts were estimated. The table came from immunoSEQ multiplex PCR; TCRdb's copy has only in-frame clones and leaves some out. The V and J calls and clone size were taken over from that table, and D and trimming were inferred from the DNA. The repertoire includes more than 90,000 clones, 65% to 80% of them detected once, and 2% to 3% sits in the top ten. CDR3 length equals 16 residues. V dropped 1 base and J dropped 8; count of bases not matched to a gene: 11. Per germline, CDR1 MNHNS and CDR2 SASEGT. The V and J genes are TRBV6-1 and TRBJ1-2; 9 bases line up with TRBD1. Specimen: peripheral blood. The receptor comes from a man in his fifties or sixties with acute or convalescent COVID-19. The CDR3 protein is CASSEGGGTGPWGYTF. Written as DNA, the CDR3 is TGTGCCAGCAGTGAAGGGGGGGGGACAGGGCCTTGGGGCTACACCTTC.